This T cell receptor beta chain originates from a study of T cell changes during pregnancy in multiple sclerosis. Data came from immunoSEQ multiplex PCR; TCRdb stores just in-frame clones and leaves some out. This table has about 20,000 clones, 75% to 95% appearing once. Germline trimming cut 6 bases from V and 8 bases from J; bases unmatched to any gene: 9. CDR3 size: 14 residues. The germline gives CDR1 SNHLY, CDR2 FYNNEI. The genes are TRBV2 and TRBJ1-4; 7 bases fit TRBD1. The TCR sequence derives from a female donor in good health, enrolled as a control in a pregnancy study. The sequencing here drew on CD4+ T cells from peripheral blood mononuclear cells, taken in the third trimester of pregnancy. In DNA, the CDR3 is TGTGCCAGCAGATCGTCCGGGACAGACGAAAAACTGTTTTTT. Its protein product is CASRSSGTDEKLFF.